The clone carrying this TCR beta chain has a count of ten or more. The antigen is undetermined. This record comes from a study of regulatory T cells in long-lasting Graves disease. Points from the study as a whole: Comparison showed that persistent patients shared more public clonotypes (around 3,000) than new patients (approximately 930).

Time point here: newly diagnosed GD, antithyroid drugs for less than 3 months. PBMCs provided the RNA from which the TCR library was made. The germline V gene encodes CDR1 MNHEY and CDR2 SVGEGT. This CDR3 is built from 14 residues. The V and J ends lost 2 bases and 6 bases respectively, with 13 bases between them. HTBI primers from iRepertoire and Arm-PCR of CDR3 regions yielded the TCR beta libraries. TCRdb redid the calling of the multiplex PCR reads with MiXCR, one entry per CDR3 protein. The data show hundreds of thousands of distinct CDR3 sequences, with roughly 16% seen just once and around a sixth held by the top ten. This sample was shared with a second study, whose subject was T cells in Graves' hyperthyroidism and ophthalmopathy.

The input for sequencing was peripheral blood mononuclear cells (PBMCs), taken at new diagnosis, from a patient treated with antithyroid drugs. This receptor was obtained from a woman aged 25 to 45 with Graves disease. The chain combines TRBV6-2 or TRBV6-3 with TRBJ1-1, with D maybe TRBD1 (5 bases). The CDR3 DNA is TGTGCCAGCAGTTACCGGGGGACGGCCCCTGAAGCTTTCTTT. Translation: CASSYRGTAPEAFF.